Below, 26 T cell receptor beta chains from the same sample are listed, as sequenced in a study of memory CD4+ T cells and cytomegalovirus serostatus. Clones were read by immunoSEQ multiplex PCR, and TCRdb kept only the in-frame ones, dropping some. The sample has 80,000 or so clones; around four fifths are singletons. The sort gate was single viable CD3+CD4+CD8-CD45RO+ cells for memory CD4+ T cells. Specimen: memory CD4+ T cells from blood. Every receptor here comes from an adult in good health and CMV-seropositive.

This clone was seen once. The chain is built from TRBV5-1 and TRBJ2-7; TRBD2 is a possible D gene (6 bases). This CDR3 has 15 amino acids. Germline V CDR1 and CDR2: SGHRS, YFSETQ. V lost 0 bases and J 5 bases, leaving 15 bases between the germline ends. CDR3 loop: CASSLDLRGGHEQYF. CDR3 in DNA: TGCGCCAGCAGCTTGGATTTGAGGGGAGGCCACGAGCAGTACTTC.

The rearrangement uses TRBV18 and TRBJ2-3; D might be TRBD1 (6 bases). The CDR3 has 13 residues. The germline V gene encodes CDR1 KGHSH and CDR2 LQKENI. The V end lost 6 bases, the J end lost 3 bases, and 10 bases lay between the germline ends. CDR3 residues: CASSYRETDTQYF. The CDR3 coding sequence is TGTGCCAGCTCCTACAGGGAAACAGATACGCAGTATTTT.

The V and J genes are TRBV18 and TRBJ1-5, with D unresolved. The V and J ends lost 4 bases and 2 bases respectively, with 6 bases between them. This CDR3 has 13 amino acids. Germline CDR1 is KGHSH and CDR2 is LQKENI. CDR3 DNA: TGTGCCAGCTCACTCCAGCGCAATCAGCCCCAGCATTTT. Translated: CASSLQRNQPQHF.

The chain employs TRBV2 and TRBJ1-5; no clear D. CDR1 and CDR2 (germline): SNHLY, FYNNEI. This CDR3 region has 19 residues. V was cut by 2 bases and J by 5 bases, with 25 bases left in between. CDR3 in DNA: TGTGCCAGCAGTGAATTGAACACCCGGCTTCCCGTATTATATCAGCCCCAGCATTTT. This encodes CASSELNTRLPVLYQPQHF.

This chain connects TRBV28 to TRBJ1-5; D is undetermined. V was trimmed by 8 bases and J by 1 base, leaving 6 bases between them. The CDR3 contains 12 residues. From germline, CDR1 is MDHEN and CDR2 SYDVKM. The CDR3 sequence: CASLDSNQPQHF. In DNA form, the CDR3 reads TGTGCCAGCCTTGACAGCAATCAGCCCCAGCATTTT.

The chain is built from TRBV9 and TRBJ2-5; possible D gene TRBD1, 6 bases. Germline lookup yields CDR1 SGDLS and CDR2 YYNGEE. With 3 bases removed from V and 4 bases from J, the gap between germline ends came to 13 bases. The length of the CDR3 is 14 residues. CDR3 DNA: TGTGCCAGCAGCGCATCGGGACAATCAGAGACCCAGTACTTC. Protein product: CASSASGQSETQYF.

The CDR3 bases are TGTGCCAGTAGTATAGAAGAGTTGAGGGGGTACAGGGATCAGCCCCAGCATTTT. It is translated as CASSIEELRGYRDQPQHF. The chain combines TRBV19 with TRBJ1-5; D is possibly TRBD1 (6 bases). Per the germline V gene, CDR1 is LNHDA and CDR2 is SQIVND (reference sequence). The CDR3 spans 18 residues. V was pared by 0 bases and J by 5 bases, with 20 bases between. Filled out from reference TRBV19 and TRBJ1-5, the complete variable domain reads DGGITQSPKYLFRKEGQNVTLSCEQNLNHDAMYWYRQDPGQGLRLIYYSQIVNDFQKGDIAEGYSVSREKKESFPLTVTSAQKNPTAFYLCASSIEELRGYRDQPQHFGDGTRLSIL.

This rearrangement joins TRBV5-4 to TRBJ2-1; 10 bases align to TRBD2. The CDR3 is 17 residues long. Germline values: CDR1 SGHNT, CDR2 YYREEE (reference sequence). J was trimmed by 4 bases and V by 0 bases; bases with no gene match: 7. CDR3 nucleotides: TGTGCCAGCAGCTTGGGTGCGACTAGCGGGCCTTACAATGAGCAGTTCTTC. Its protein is CASSLGATSGPYNEQFF.

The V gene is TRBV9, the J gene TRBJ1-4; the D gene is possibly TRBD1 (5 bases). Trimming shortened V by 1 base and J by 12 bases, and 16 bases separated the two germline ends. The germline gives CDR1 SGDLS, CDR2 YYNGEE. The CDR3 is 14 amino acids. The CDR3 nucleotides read TGTGCCAGCAGCGTAAGGCAGGGTGAGGGTGAACTGTTTTTT. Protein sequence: CASSVRQGEGELFF.

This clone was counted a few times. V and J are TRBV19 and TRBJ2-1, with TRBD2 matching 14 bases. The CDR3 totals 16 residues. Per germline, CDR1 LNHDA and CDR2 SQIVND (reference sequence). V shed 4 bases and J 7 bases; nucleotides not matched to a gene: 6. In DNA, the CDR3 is TGTGCCAGTAGTACCCCCGGACTAGCGGGAGGTAATGAGCAGTTCTTC. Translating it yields CASSTPGLAGGNEQFF.

CDR3 amino acids: CASSRVLTASYEQYF. As DNA, the CDR3 is TGCGCCAGCAGCCGGGTCTTGACAGCCTCCTACGAGCAGTACTTC. The rearrangement joins TRBV5-1 to TRBJ2-7, with D maybe TRBD1 (5 bases). The CDR3 has 15 residues. CDR1 is SGHRS, CDR2 YFSETQ, per germline. Trimming took off 4 bases at V and 0 bases at J, with 14 bases between the two ends. The full variable domain, rest sourced from reference TRBV5-1 and TRBJ2-7, is KAGVTQTPRYLIKTRGQQVTLSCSPISGHRSVSWYQQTPGQGLQFLFEYFSETQRNKGNFPGRFSGRQFSNSRSEMNVSTLELGDSALYLCASSRVLTASYEQYFGPGTRLTVT.

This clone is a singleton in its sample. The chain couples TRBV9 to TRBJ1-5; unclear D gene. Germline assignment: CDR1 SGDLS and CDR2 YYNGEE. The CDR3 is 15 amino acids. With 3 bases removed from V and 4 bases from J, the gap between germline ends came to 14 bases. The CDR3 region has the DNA TGTGCCAGCAGCGCTAGCCCCGGGGATAATCAGCCCCAGCATTTT. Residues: CASSASPGDNQPQHF.

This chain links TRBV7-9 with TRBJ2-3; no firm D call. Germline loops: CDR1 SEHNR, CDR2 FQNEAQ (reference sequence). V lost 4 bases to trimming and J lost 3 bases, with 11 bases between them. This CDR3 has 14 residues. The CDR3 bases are TGTGCCAGCAGCTCCTCTAGGGTTACAGATACGCAGTATTTT. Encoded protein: CASSSSRVTDTQYF.

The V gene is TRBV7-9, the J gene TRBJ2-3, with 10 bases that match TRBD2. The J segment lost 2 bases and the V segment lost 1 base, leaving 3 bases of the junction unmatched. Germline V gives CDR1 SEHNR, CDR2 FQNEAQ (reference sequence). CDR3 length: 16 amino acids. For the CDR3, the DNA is TGTGCCAGCAGCTTAGGAGGGACTAGCGTCACAGATACGCAGTATTTT. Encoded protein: CASSLGGTSVTDTQYF.

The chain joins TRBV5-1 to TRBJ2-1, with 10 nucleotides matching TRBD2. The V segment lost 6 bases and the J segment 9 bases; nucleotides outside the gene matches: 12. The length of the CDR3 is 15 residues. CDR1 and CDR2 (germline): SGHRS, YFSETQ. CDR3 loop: CASNFLAGAVGEQFF. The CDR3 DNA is TGCGCCAGCAATTTCCTAGCGGGGGCTGTGGGTGAGCAGTTCTTC. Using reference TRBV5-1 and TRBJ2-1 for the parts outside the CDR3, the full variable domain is KAGVTQTPRYLIKTRGQQVTLSCSPISGHRSVSWYQQTPGQGLQFLFEYFSETQRNKGNFPGRFSGRQFSNSRSEMNVSTLELGDSALYLCASNFLAGAVGEQFFGPGTRLTVL.

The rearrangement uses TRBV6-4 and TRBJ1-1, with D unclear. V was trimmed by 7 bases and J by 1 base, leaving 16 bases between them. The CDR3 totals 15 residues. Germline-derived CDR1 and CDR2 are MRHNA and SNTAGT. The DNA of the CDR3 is TGTGCCAGCAATACTCTAGGGCAAGAGAACACTGAAGCTTTCTTT. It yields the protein CASNTLGQENTEAFF.

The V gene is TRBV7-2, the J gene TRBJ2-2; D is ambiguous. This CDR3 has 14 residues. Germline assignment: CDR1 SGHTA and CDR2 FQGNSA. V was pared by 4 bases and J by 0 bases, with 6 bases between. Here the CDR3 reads CASSYYSNTGELFF. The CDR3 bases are TGTGCCAGCAGCTACTATTCGAACACCGGGGAGCTGTTTTTT.

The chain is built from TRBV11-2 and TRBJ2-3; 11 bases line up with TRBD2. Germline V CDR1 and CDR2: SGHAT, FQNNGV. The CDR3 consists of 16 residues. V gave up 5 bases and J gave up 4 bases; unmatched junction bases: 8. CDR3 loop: CASSPVSSGRADTQYF. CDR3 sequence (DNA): TGTGCCAGCAGCCCCGTGAGTAGCGGGAGGGCAGATACGCAGTATTTT.

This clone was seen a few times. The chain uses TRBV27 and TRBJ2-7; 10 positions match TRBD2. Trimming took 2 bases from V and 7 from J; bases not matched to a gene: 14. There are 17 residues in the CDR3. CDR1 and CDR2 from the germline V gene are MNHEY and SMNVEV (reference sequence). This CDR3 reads CASSLTALAGAWGEQYF. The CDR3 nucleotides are TGTGCCAGCAGTTTAACCGCTCTAGCGGGGGCCTGGGGGGAGCAGTACTTC.

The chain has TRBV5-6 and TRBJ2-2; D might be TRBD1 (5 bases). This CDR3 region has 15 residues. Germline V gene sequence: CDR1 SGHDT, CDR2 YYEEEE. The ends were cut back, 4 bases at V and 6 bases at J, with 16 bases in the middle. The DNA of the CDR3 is TGTGCCAGCAGCCTCCGTCAAACAGGTCCCGGGGAGCTGTTTTTT. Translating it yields CASSLRQTGPGELFF.

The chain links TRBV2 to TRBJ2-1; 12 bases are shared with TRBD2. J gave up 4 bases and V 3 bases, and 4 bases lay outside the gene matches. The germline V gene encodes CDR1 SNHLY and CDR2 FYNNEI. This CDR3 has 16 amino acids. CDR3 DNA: TGTGCCAGCAGTGACGGCCTAGCGGGAGGGTACAATGAGCAGTTCTTC. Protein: CASSDGLAGGYNEQFF.

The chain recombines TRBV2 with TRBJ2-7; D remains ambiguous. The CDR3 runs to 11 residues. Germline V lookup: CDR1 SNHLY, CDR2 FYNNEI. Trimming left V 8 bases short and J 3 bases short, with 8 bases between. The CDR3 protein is CASRRVYEQYF. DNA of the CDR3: TGTGCCAGCCGAAGGGTCTACGAGCAGTACTTC.

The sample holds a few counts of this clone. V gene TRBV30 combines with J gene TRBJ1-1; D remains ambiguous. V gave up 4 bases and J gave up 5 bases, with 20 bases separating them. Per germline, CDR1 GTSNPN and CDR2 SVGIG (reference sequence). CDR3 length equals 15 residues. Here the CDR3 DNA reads TGTGCCTGGAATAGGAGAGGCTTAACGAATACTGAAGCTTTCTTT. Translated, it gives CAWNRRGLTNTEAFF.

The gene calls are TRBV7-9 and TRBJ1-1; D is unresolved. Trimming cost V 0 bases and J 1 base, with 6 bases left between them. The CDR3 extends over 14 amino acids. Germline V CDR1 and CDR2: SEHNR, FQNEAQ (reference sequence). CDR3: CASSLAMSNTEAFF. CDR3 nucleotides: TGTGCCAGCAGCTTAGCGATGTCGAACACTGAAGCTTTCTTT.

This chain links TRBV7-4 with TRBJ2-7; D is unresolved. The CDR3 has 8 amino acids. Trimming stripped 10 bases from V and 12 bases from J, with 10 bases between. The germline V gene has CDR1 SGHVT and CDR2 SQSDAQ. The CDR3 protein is CAILERYF. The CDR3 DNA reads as TGTGCCATCCTGGAGAGGTACTTC. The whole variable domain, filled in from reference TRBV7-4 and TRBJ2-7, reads GAGVSQSPRYKVAKRGRDVALRCDSISGHVTLYWYRQTLGQGSEVLTYSQSDAQRDKSGRPSGRFSAERPERSVSTLKIQRTEQGDSAVYLCAILERYFGPGTRLTVT.

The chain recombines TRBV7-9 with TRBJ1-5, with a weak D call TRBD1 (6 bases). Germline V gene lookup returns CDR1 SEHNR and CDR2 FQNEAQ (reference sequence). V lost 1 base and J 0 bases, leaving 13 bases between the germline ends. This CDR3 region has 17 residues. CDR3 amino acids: CASSLGEWDNSNQPQHF. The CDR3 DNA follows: TGTGCCAGCAGCTTAGGAGAATGGGACAATAGCAATCAGCCCCAGCATTTT.